This entry lists 27 T cell receptor beta chains sequenced from one sample in a study of shared clonotypes between healthy human individuals. Method: immunoSEQ multiplex PCR; TCRdb's copy keeps in-frame clones and lacks some. The data show around 1,100,000 clones, roughly 80% seen once. What was sequenced was memory CD4+ T cells from PBMCs. The subset was: CD45RA-negative fraction. The receptors derive from a man between 18 and 35 years old in good health. Some clones in this sample may be carry-over from other donors' samples.

The rearrangement uses TRBV28 and TRBJ1-5; D remains ambiguous. CDR1 is MDHEN, CDR2 SYDVKM, per germline. Between the trimmed V and J ends, which lost 5 bases and 9 bases, there was a span of 11 bases. This CDR3 contains 12 residues. The CDR3 DNA reads as TGTGCCAGCAGTGGAGGGAAGCGGCCCCAGCATTTT. This gives the protein CASSGGKRPQHF.

This clone was recorded many times. Other DNA sequences from this sample encode an identical CDR3 as well. The rearrangement links TRBV5-1 to TRBJ1-3, with a weak D call TRBD1 (6 bases). V gave up 1 base and J gave up 4 bases, with 9 bases separating them. The CDR3 is made up of 14 amino acids. CDR1 SGHRS and CDR2 YFSETQ come from the germline V gene. The CDR3 nucleotides read TGCGCCAGCAGCTTGTGGGGGCCCGGAAACACCATATATTTT. Its translation is CASSLWGPGNTIYF.

The rearrangement uses TRBV5-4 and TRBJ2-7; D unresolved. Per the germline V gene, CDR1 is SGHNT and CDR2 is YYREEE (reference sequence). V shed 0 bases and J shed 5 bases, with 9 bases lying between them. This CDR3 is 13 amino acids long. CDR3 loop: CASSLGPNDEQYF. The CDR3 DNA is TGTGCCAGCAGCTTGGGGCCTAACGACGAGCAGTACTTC. The whole variable domain, filled in from reference TRBV5-4 and TRBJ2-7, reads ETGVTQSPTHLIKTRGQQVTLRCSSQSGHNTVSWYQQALGQGPQFIFQYYREEENGRGNFPPRFSGLQFPNYSSELNVNALELDDSALYLCASSLGPNDEQYFGPGTRLTVT.

This chain connects TRBV7-3 to TRBJ1-1; D gene unclear. The CDR3 is made up of 14 amino acids. V lost 5 bases, J lost 4 bases, and 14 bases lay in between. Germline CDR1 reads SGHTA; CDR2 reads FQGTGA. CDR3 residues: CASSPLRLSTEAFF. CDR3 sequence (DNA): TGTGCCAGCAGCCCACTACGACTCAGCACTGAAGCTTTCTTT.

J is TRBJ2-3 and V is TRBV5-1; TRBD1 matches at 9 bases. V was clipped by 4 bases and J by 2 bases; unmatched bases: 5. Germline CDR1 SGHRS, CDR2 YFSETQ. This CDR3 comprises 15 residues. For the CDR3, the DNA is TGCGCCAGCAGCGCACAGGGGGCCTACACAGATACGCAGTATTTT. It specifies CASSAQGAYTDTQYF.

The chain uses TRBV27 and TRBJ1-2; 7 bases agree with TRBD1. Germline V gives CDR1 MNHEY, CDR2 SMNVEV (reference sequence). CDR3 length equals 16 residues. The ends lost 6 bases at V and 4 bases at J; junction bases unmatched: 14. For the CDR3, the DNA is TGTGCCAGCAGCCGACAGGGAGGGACACTAGGCTATGGCTACACCTTC. Translating it yields CASSRQGGTLGYGYTF.

This chain connects TRBV7-8 to TRBJ1-5; 7 bases match TRBD1. The CDR3 has 16 residues. The germline V gene encodes CDR1 SGHVS and CDR2 FQNEAQ. V lost 2 bases, J lost 4 bases, and 8 bases stayed unmatched. The CDR3 reads CASSLSRGLGNQPQHF. The CDR3 DNA sequence: TGTGCCAGCAGCTTATCGAGGGGGCTTGGGAATCAGCCCCAGCATTTT.

The DNA for the CDR3 is TGCGCCAGCAGCTCCCACTACAATGAGCAGTTCTTC. It translates to CASSSHYNEQFF. The rearrangement uses TRBV4-3 and TRBJ2-1; D unclear. The CDR3 spans 12 residues. Trimming shortened V by 5 bases and J by 3 bases, and 5 bases separated the two germline ends. The germline V gene has CDR1 LGHNA and CDR2 YSLEER.

The chain combines TRBV5-4 with TRBJ2-2; D unresolved. The germline V gene has CDR1 SGHNT and CDR2 YYREEE (reference sequence). The CDR3 totals 13 residues. Deletions cut 1 base from V and 4 bases from J, with 5 bases between. The CDR3 nucleotides read TGTGCCAGCAGCTTGTTTGGCACCGGGGAGCTGTTTTTT. It codes for CASSLFGTGELFF.

This sequence joins TRBV30 and TRBJ2-7, with D possibly TRBD1 on 5 matching bases. The CDR3 totals 11 residues. V dropped 5 bases and J dropped 6 bases, with 11 bases sitting between them. Per the germline V gene, CDR1 is GTSNPN and CDR2 is SVGIG (reference sequence). DNA of the CDR3: TGTGCCTGGTCCAGGGAAAGCGAGCAGTACTTC. This codes for CAWSRESEQYF.

The V call is TRBV6-6, the J call TRBJ2-7, with D possibly being TRBD2 (5 bases). Germline CDR1 reads MNHNY; CDR2 reads SVGAGI (reference sequence). The V gene lost 6 bases and the J gene lost 7 bases, with 19 bases spanning the gap. CDR3 length equals 14 residues. The CDR3 loop reads CASRPQAGWLEQYF. The CDR3 nucleotides are TGTGCCAGCAGGCCGCAGGCGGGTTGGTTGGAGCAGTACTTC.

Remarks on this clone: In the same sample, other DNA sequences code for this CDR3. J is TRBJ2-1 and V is TRBV7-9; D is unclear. This CDR3 has 10 amino acids. With 8 bases removed from V and 10 bases from J, the gap between germline ends came to 9 bases. CDR1 is SEHNR, CDR2 FQNEAQ, per germline (reference sequence). The CDR3 region is CASSLGEQFF. Here the CDR3 DNA reads TGTGCCAGCTCTTTAGGCGAGCAGTTCTTC.

V usage is TRBV6-1 and J usage is TRBJ1-2; possible D gene TRBD1, 5 bases. The CDR3 is made up of 13 amino acids. CDR1 is MNHNS and CDR2 is SASEGT in the germline V gene. V shed 8 bases and J shed 3 bases, with 13 bases lying between them. DNA of the CDR3: TGTGCCAGCGGGGACGGGATTCACTATGGCTACACCTTC. Amino acids: CASGDGIHYGYTF.

The genes are TRBV25-1 and TRBJ2-7; the D is unclear. Germline V CDR1 and CDR2: MGHDK, SYGVNS. V shed 2 bases and J shed 5 bases, with 16 bases lying between them. CDR3 length: 15 amino acids. The CDR3 nucleotides are TGTGCCAGCAGTGAAGCCGGTAGGGTACACGACGAGCAGTACTTC. Residues: CASSEAGRVHDEQYF.

The chain couples TRBV18 to TRBJ1-1; no clear D. V lost 4 bases and J lost 1, with 7 bases in between. The CDR3 loop spans 13 amino acids. Germline lookup yields CDR1 KGHSH and CDR2 LQKENI. This chain's CDR3 is CASSQIENTEAFF. CDR3 nucleotide sequence: TGTGCCAGCTCACAAATTGAGAACACTGAAGCTTTCTTT.

V is TRBV7-8 and J is TRBJ2-3; D not certain. CDR1 SGHVS and CDR2 FQNEAQ come from the germline V gene. V shed 3 bases and J shed 5 bases, with 12 bases lying between them. This CDR3 is 14 amino acids long. The CDR3 sequence is CASSFRAVGDTQYF. CDR3 coding DNA: TGTGCCAGCAGCTTCCGGGCCGTGGGAGATACGCAGTATTTT.

The V gene is TRBV6-6, the J gene TRBJ2-3, with 13 nucleotides matching TRBD2. Germline loops: CDR1 MNHNY, CDR2 SVGAGI (reference sequence). This CDR3 has 16 residues. V lost 6 bases to trimming and J lost 4 bases; unmatched junction nucleotides: 7. CDR3 sequence (DNA): TGTGCCAGCAGCCGACTAGCGGGAGGTGGGGCAGATACGCAGTATTTT. Its translation is CASSRLAGGGADTQYF.

This clone was observed once. The chain recombines TRBV6-6 with TRBJ2-2; 7 bases are shared with TRBD1. The germline V gene encodes CDR1 MNHNY and CDR2 SVGAGI (reference sequence). This CDR3 contains 16 residues. J lost 4 bases, V lost 10 bases, and 15 bases had no gene match. This CDR3 reads CATHNIQQGPTGELFF. The CDR3 nucleotides are TGTGCCACCCATAATATCCAACAGGGGCCCACCGGGGAGCTGTTTTTT.

The chain couples TRBV4-3 to TRBJ2-7; D remains ambiguous. The CDR3 is 14 residues long. Per the germline V gene, CDR1 is LGHNA and CDR2 is YSLEER. V lost 0 bases and J 8 bases, leaving 14 bases between the germline ends. For the CDR3, the DNA is TGCGCCAGCAGCCAAGATTTAAGGGAATTGAAGCAGTACTTC. Protein: CASSQDLRELKQYF.

V and J are TRBV2 and TRBJ2-1; TRBD2 is a possible D gene (5 bases). This CDR3 contains 13 residues. Germline V CDR1 and CDR2: SNHLY, FYNNEI. V lost 6 bases and J 5 bases, leaving 11 bases between the germline ends. The CDR3 nucleotides read TGTGCCAGCAGAGCCTACGGGAACAATGAGCAGTTCTTC. Translation: CASRAYGNNEQFF.

This clone was recorded a few times. In nucleotides, the CDR3 is TGTGCCAGCAGCCCACGCATTCAAAAGACTAGGGTGGAGACCCAGTACTTC. Protein product: CASSPRIQKTRVETQYF. This chain joins TRBV5-6 and TRBJ2-5, with a possible D match to TRBD2 (6 bases). Germline loops: CDR1 SGHDT, CDR2 YYEEEE. CDR3 length: 17 residues. Trimming stripped 4 bases from V and 5 bases from J, with 24 bases between.

The J gene is TRBJ1-3, the V gene TRBV6-5; 9 bases agree with TRBD1. The germline CDR1 and CDR2 sequences are MNHEY and SVGAGI. Trimming took 10 bases from V and 8 from J; bases not matched to a gene: 12. The CDR3 spans 14 residues. CDR3 protein: CATASGTGIHTIYF. The CDR3 DNA reads as TGTGCCACCGCTTCCGGGACAGGGATACACACCATATATTTT.

This clone was seen more than once but under ten times. The genes are TRBV28 and TRBJ1-5; D gene ambiguous. Trimming removed 2 bases from V and 9 bases from J, with 8 bases in between. The CDR3 is 12 residues long. Germline-derived CDR1 and CDR2 are MDHEN and SYDVKM. The CDR3 DNA sequence: TGTGCCAGCAGTTTAGGCGTTTCGCCCCAGCATTTT. Its translation: CASSLGVSPQHF.

This clone turned up a few times. This chain links TRBV10-2 with TRBJ1-1; maybe TRBD1 (5 bases). Trimming took off 2 bases at V and 4 bases at J, with 11 bases between the two ends. The CDR3 sequence is 14 residues long. The V gene's germline CDR1 is WSHSY and CDR2 SAAADI. In nucleotides, the CDR3 is TGCGCCAGCAGTGAGAGGGACTCGGCCACTGAAGCTTTCTTT. It is translated as CASSERDSATEAFF.

The gene calls are TRBV29-1 and TRBJ1-2; D possibly corresponds to TRBD1 (5 bases). Trimming removed 6 bases from V and 3 bases from J, with 14 bases in between. Per the germline V gene, CDR1 is SQVTM and CDR2 is ANQGSEA. The CDR3 runs to 13 residues. CDR3 loop: CSVLTGGDYGYTF. The CDR3 region has the DNA TGCAGCGTCCTCACAGGAGGGGACTATGGCTACACCTTC.

This clone was counted between two and nine times. A junction end diverges from the germline sequence, so it may reflect a read error. Distinct nucleotide sequences in the sample also encode this CDR3. The chain carries TRBV28 and TRBJ1-1, with 7 bases matching TRBD1. This CDR3 is 14 amino acids long. Germline loops: CDR1 MDHEN, CDR2 SYDVKM. Written as DNA, the CDR3 is TGTGCCAGCAGTAGCTCAGGGGGGAACACTGAGGCTTTCTTT. Amino acid sequence: CASSSSGGNTEAFF.

This clone was picked up many times. The chain couples TRBV15 to TRBJ2-7; 7 bases align to TRBD2. The CDR3 runs to 15 residues. CDR1 is LNHNV, CDR2 YYDKDF, per germline (reference sequence). The V segment lost 0 bases and the J segment 6 bases; nucleotides outside the gene matches: 8. CDR3 sequence: CATSRDRGRPVEQYF. The CDR3 DNA follows: TGTGCCACCAGCAGAGATCGCGGGAGACCCGTCGAGCAGTACTTC.